This TCR beta chain was identified in a study of Ad26.COV2.S vaccination and SARS-CoV-2 variants. In the study overall: Donor allocation was to the COV1001 Ad26.COV2.S trial arm.

Treatment: about 20 received Ad26.COV2.S at low or high dose, single or two shots; 5 received placebo; per-sample allocation not given. The samples were gathered on day 63 after the first injection of vaccine or placebo. Donor was an adult aged 18-55 years in Boston. Data came from immunoSEQ multiplex PCR; TCRdb stores just in-frame clones and leaves some out. This table has 300,000 to 350,000 clones, 70% to 90% appearing once. The CDR3 loop spans 16 amino acids. CDR1 is SGHRS, CDR2 YFSETQ, per germline. J gave up 4 bases and V 0 bases, and 7 bases lay outside the gene matches. The sample holds one count of this clone.

The starting material was peripheral blood, obtained in a trial of Ad26.COV2.S vaccine versus placebo. The TCR sequence derives from a person aged 18 to 59 who received the Ad26.COV2.S COVID-19 vaccine or a placebo. The rearrangement joins TRBV5-1 to TRBJ2-1; 7 nucleotides align to TRBD2. The chain's CDR3 is CASSLGPTSLYNEQFF. The CDR3 DNA sequence: TGCGCCAGCAGCTTGGGACCGACTAGCCTGTACAATGAGCAGTTCTTC.